This T cell receptor beta chain is drawn from a study of T cell repertoires in cytomegalovirus infection. Study background: TCR beta signatures that were public indicated CMV infection and matching HLA type. Study observations and caveats: Accumulated public TCR beta family frequency recognized individuals carrying CMV together with the relevant HLA. HLA-C-restricted CMV clonotypes gave the most frequent clonotype in two of eight donors.

TCRdb passed the reads through MiXCR, listing each CDR3 protein once. Here the sample spans some 230,000 distinct CDR3 sequences, roughly 23% being singletons. Regarding this clonotype: The antigen is unknown.

The ends lost 0 bases at V and 6 bases at J; junction bases unmatched: 6. The germline V gene encodes CDR1 MNHEY and CDR2 SMNVEV (reference sequence). This CDR3 comprises 16 residues. V gene TRBV27 combines with J gene TRBJ1-5, with 9 bases aligning to TRBD1. The receptor was isolated from a human donor in good health (CMV status not recorded). Some clones in this sample may be carry-over from other donors' samples. Source material: CD8+ T cells from PBMCs. The CDR3 DNA sequence: TGTGCCAGCAGTTTATCCGGGACAGGGAACGTTCAGCCCCAGCATTTT. Translating it yields CASSLSGTGNVQPQHF.